The present TCR beta chain was sequenced within a study of vaccination effects on CD4 cells after COVID-19. Study outcomes and limitations: Both infection-induced and vaccine-induced clones contracted markedly at late post-vaccination timepoints. Common cold coronavirus cross-reactivity was shown by only 1 of 255 vaccine-induced clones in healthy vaccinees.

Within the ViraFEST assay, antigen-specific CD4+ T cells underwent expansion with viral peptide pools prior to sequencing. Isolating CD4+ T cells followed approximately 10 days of culture. No vaccinee had earlier SARS-CoV-2 infection, and nucleocapsid antibodies were negative. It was with about 10 IU/ml IL-2 and around 9.9 ug/ml peptides that a few million PBMC per well were cultured. It was on days 3 and 7 that half the medium was replaced with IL-2 medium. With regard to this clone: Its antigen is undetermined.

The repertoire was sequenced with immunoSEQ multiplex PCR; TCRdb's copy has only in-frame clones and lacks some. The sample yields about 65,000 clones, roughly 76% seen once. The receptor comes from a human donor who received a COVID-19 vaccine. The sequencing here drew on CD4+ T cells from PBMCs cultured with HCoV-NL63 spike peptides, taken before COVID-19 vaccination.

The CDR3 region has the DNA TGTGCCAGCATACAGGGTGGGGAGACCCAGTACTTC. It codes for CASIQGGETQYF. V and J are TRBV6-5 and TRBJ2-5, with D tentatively TRBD1 (6 bases). Per the germline V gene, CDR1 is MNHEY and CDR2 is SVGAGI. V gave up 7 bases and J gave up 5 bases, with 11 bases separating them. The CDR3 has 12 residues.